What follows are 21 T cell receptor beta chains derived from one specimen sequenced in a study of T cells in Graves' hyperthyroidism and ophthalmopathy. Using RNA transcripts as the source, TCR beta CDR3 regions were amplified. Carried out on the TCR CDR3, a first-round RT-PCR used the HTBI primer set. Using its own MiXCR run on the multiplex PCR reads, TCRdb lists one record per CDR3 protein. The table shows about 690,000 distinct CDR3 sequences, with about 18% occurring only once. The sequenced material came from blood. The receptors were sampled from a man in his fifties or sixties with Graves' hyperthyroidism.

This clonotype was counted many times. The chain employs TRBV12-3 or TRBV12-4 and TRBJ2-1, with TRBD2 as a possible D gene (5 bases). V was shortened by 5 bases and J by 1 base, with 12 bases between the two germline ends. CDR3 length: 15 residues. CDR3: CASSRESRSYNEQFF. Here the CDR3 DNA reads TGTGCCAGCAGTCGGGAATCTAGGTCCTACAATGAGCAGTTCTTC.

The table lists this clonotype with many counts. The rearrangement uses TRBV28 and TRBJ2-7, with unresolved D. The germline V gene has CDR1 MDHEN and CDR2 SYDVKM. The CDR3 runs to 13 residues. Trimming pared 5 bases from V and 4 bases from J, leaving 12 bases between. CDR3 DNA sequence: TGTGCCAGCAGTCCGGGCATTAGGTACGAGCAGTACTTC. This codes for CASSPGIRYEQYF.

Here the CDR3 reads CASSPAESPGGPQHF. CDR3 bases: TGTGCCAGCAGTCCCGCCGAAAGCCCCGGAGGCCCCCAGCATTTT. The genes are TRBV28 and TRBJ1-5, with no clear D. V was trimmed by 5 bases and J by 10 bases, leaving 21 bases between them. This CDR3 is 15 amino acids long. CDR1 and CDR2 from the germline V gene are MDHEN and SYDVKM.

The V and J genes are TRBV28 and TRBJ1-2; D is undetermined. Per germline, CDR1 MDHEN and CDR2 SYDVKM. With 6 bases removed from V and 1 base from J, the gap between germline ends came to 9 bases. This CDR3 is built from 13 residues. CDR3 region: CASRFISNYGYTF. The CDR3 DNA reads as TGTGCCAGCAGGTTCATCAGTAACTATGGCTACACCTTC.

A few counts support this clonotype. The chain has TRBV2 and TRBJ2-7; no definite D call. The CDR3 contains 14 residues. Trimming shortened V by 0 bases and J by 6 bases, and 12 bases separated the two germline ends. In germline, CDR1 is SNHLY, CDR2 FYNNEI. The CDR3 DNA sequence: TGTGCCAGCAGTGAAGCCCTTCCGCGGAGCGAGCAGTACTTC. It yields the protein CASSEALPRSEQYF. Full variable domain (missing parts from reference TRBV2 and TRBJ2-7): EPEVTQTPSHQVTQMGQEVILRCVPISNHLYFYWYRQILGQKVEFLVSFYNNEISEKSEIFDDQFSVERPDGSNFTLKIRSTKLEDSAMYFCASSEALPRSEQYFGPGTRLTVT.

This clonotype was seen many times. The V and J genes are TRBV27 and TRBJ2-3; D possibly corresponds to TRBD2 (5 bases). The CDR3 sequence is 14 residues long. CDR1 is MNHEY and CDR2 is SMNVEV in the germline V gene (reference sequence). V was clipped by 3 bases and J by 6 bases, with 13 bases between them. The CDR3 spells CASSFRTGRDTQYF. The CDR3 bases are TGTGCCAGCAGTTTCCGGACTGGCAGGGATACGCAGTATTTT.

This clonotype was recorded at least ten times. The chain couples TRBV3-1 to TRBJ2-5; 7 bases line up with TRBD2. The CDR3 extends over 14 amino acids. The ends lost 3 bases at V and 5 bases at J; junction bases unmatched: 6. CDR1 is LGHDT, CDR2 YNNKEL, per germline (reference sequence). In DNA, the CDR3 is TGTGCCAGCAGCCATAGGGCGGGAGTGGAGACCCAGTACTTC. This translates into CASSHRAGVETQYF.

This clonotype has a handful of counts. V gene TRBV6-1 combines with J gene TRBJ2-7; 9 bases are a match to TRBD2. Germline V lookup: CDR1 MNHNS, CDR2 SASEGT. Trimming took 1 base from V and 6 from J; bases not matched to a gene: 7. The CDR3 runs 15 residues. CDR3: CASSEGAGGGGEQYF. In nucleotides, the CDR3 is TGTGCCAGCAGTGAAGGGGCGGGAGGGGGCGGCGAGCAGTACTTC.

This clonotype was seen repeatedly, ten times or more. The chain carries TRBV11-2 and TRBJ2-1; 8 nucleotides line up with TRBD2. V shed 0 bases and J 5 bases; nucleotides not matched to a gene: 3. The V gene's germline CDR1 is SGHAT and CDR2 FQNNGV. This CDR3 contains 15 residues. CDR3 in amino acids: CASSLDQREHNEQFF. The CDR3 DNA is TGTGCCAGCAGCTTAGACCAGCGGGAGCACAATGAGCAGTTCTTC. Drawing the rest from reference TRBV11-2 and TRBJ2-1, the complete variable domain is EAGVAQSPRYKIIEKRQSVAFWCNPISGHATLYWYQQILGQGPKLLIQFQNNGVVDDSQLPKDRFSAERLKGVDSTLKIQPAKLEDSAVYLCASSLDQREHNEQFFGPGTRLTVL.

This clonotype has only a few counts. The CDR3 region has the DNA TGTGCCAGCAGTTTATCGAGGCAGGGAGGGTCCTACGAGCAGTACTTC. Translated, it gives CASSLSRQGGSYEQYF. The chain recombines TRBV27 with TRBJ2-7; 7 bases agree with TRBD2. The CDR3 length is 16 residues. CDR1 and CDR2 (germline): MNHEY, SMNVEV (reference sequence). With 0 bases clipped from V and 1 base from J, the junction kept 6 bases outside the gene matches.

This clonotype has more than one count but fewer than ten. The rearrangement joins TRBV10-1 to TRBJ2-3, with D tentatively TRBD2 (5 bases). Between the trimmed V and J ends, which lost 3 bases and 5 bases, there was a span of 15 bases. Germline V gene sequence: CDR1 WNHNN, CDR2 SYGVQD (reference sequence). The CDR3 loop spans 15 amino acids. CDR3 amino acids: CASSEVDSGKDTQYF. The CDR3 nucleotides are TGCGCCAGCAGTGAAGTCGATTCGGGGAAAGATACGCAGTATTTT.

This clonotype was counted many times. This chain connects TRBV7-3 to TRBJ2-1, with a possible D match to TRBD2 (5 bases). The CDR3 spans 16 residues. The ends were cut back, 6 bases at V and 5 bases at J, with 20 bases in the middle. Germline lookup yields CDR1 SGHTA and CDR2 FQGTGA. Written as DNA, the CDR3 is TGTGCCAGCAGTCTAGAGAGAGGGAGTCTACACAATGAGCAGTTCTTC. Protein sequence: CASSLERGSLHNEQFF.

This clonotype was counted many times. V usage is TRBV28 and J usage is TRBJ1-5; D may be TRBD1 (5 bases). V was pared by 4 bases and J by 8 bases, with 18 bases between. The CDR3 spans 15 residues. Germline CDR1 reads MDHEN; CDR2 reads SYDVKM. DNA for the CDR3: TGTGCCAGCAGTTACGGCGGGGCCCCCCAAGAGCCCCAGCATTTT. Its protein product is CASSYGGAPQEPQHF.

Worth noting for this clonotype: This could be a read error, since a much larger clone is one nucleotide away. The chain carries TRBV9 and TRBJ1-1; weak D call: TRBD1 (5 bases). The CDR3 sequence is 15 residues long. CDR1 is SGDLS and CDR2 is YYNGEE in the germline V gene. Trimming removed 3 bases from V and 4 bases from J, with 16 bases in between. The CDR3 DNA is TGTGCCAGCAGCGCAGTCGGGGGTATGAGCACTGAAGCTTTCTTT. It yields the protein CASSAVGGMSTEAFF.

This clonotype was detected many times. The chain recombines TRBV5-1 with TRBJ2-7; D uncertain. The germline V gene encodes CDR1 SGHRS and CDR2 YFSETQ. The CDR3 contains 12 residues. V lost 0 bases to trimming and J lost 6 bases, with 7 bases between them. CDR3 residues: CASSLERSEQYF. The CDR3, as DNA: TGCGCCAGCAGCTTGGAACGGAGCGAGCAGTACTTC.

This clonotype was seen repeatedly, ten times or more. This chain connects TRBV5-5 to TRBJ1-2, with D possibly TRBD1 on 5 matching bases. The V end was cut by 5 bases, the J end by 10 bases, with 18 bases between. The CDR3 has 13 residues. Germline CDR1 is SGHKS and CDR2 is YYEKEE (reference sequence). The CDR3 protein is CASRQGLEFDYTF. The CDR3 nucleotides read TGTGCCAGCAGGCAGGGCCTGGAATTTGACTACACCTTC.

The table lists this clonotype with many counts. This chain uses TRBV2 with TRBJ2-2, with 7 bases aligning to TRBD1. The CDR3 totals 16 residues. The trim removed 5 bases at V and 0 bases at J, leaving 6 bases unmatched. CDR1 SNHLY and CDR2 FYNNEI come from the germline V gene. For the CDR3, the DNA is TGTGCCAGCAGTACCCCGACAGGGACGAACACCGGGGAGCTGTTTTTT. This gives the protein CASSTPTGTNTGELFF.

This clonotype was counted many times. The genes are TRBV11-2 and TRBJ2-2, with D maybe TRBD2 (5 bases). The V end was cut by 0 bases, the J end by 4 bases, with 15 bases between. In germline, CDR1 is SGHAT, CDR2 FQNNGV. CDR3 size: 17 residues. CDR3 sequence: CASSLDLQARGTGELFF. The CDR3 bases are TGTGCCAGCAGCTTAGATTTGCAAGCACGGGGCACCGGGGAGCTGTTTTTT.

The rearrangement links TRBV10-3 to TRBJ1-5; no reliable D call. The CDR3 covers 14 residues. V was trimmed by 8 bases and J by 7 bases, leaving 18 bases between them. Germline assignment: CDR1 ENHRY and CDR2 SYGVKD. The CDR3 region is CAISFKGSGQPQHF. The CDR3 region has the DNA TGTGCCATCTCGTTCAAGGGCTCTGGACAGCCCCAGCATTTT.

This clonotype has a handful of counts. The chain is built from TRBV30 and TRBJ2-1; 8 bases align to TRBD2. V shed 1 base, J shed 6 bases, and the junction held 2 bases outside the gene matches. The CDR3 is 13 amino acids. Germline loops: CDR1 GTSNPN, CDR2 SVGIG (reference sequence). The CDR3 sequence is CAWSASGSNEQFF. The CDR3 nucleotides are TGTGCCTGGAGTGCCAGCGGGAGCAATGAGCAGTTCTTC.

A note on this clonotype: The conserved closing phenylalanine or tryptophan is absent in this CDR3, likely reflecting a read error. The chain is built from TRBV18 and TRBJ2-7; weak D call: TRBD2 (6 bases). The ends were cut back, 2 bases at V and 3 bases at J, with 17 bases in the middle. The CDR3 sequence is 16 residues long. Germline values: CDR1 KGHSH, CDR2 LQKENI. CDR3 DNA sequence: TGTGCCAGCTCACCAGCGGAGGGTGTCCCGTTCTACGAGCAGTACCTC. Translating gives CASSPAEGVPFYEQYL.